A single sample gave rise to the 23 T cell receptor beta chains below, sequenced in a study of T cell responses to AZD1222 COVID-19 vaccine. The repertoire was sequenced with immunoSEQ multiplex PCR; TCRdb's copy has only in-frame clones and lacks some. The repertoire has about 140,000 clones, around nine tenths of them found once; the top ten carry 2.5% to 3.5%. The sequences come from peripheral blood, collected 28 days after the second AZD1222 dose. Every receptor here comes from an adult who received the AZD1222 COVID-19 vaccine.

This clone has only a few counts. CDR3 region: CASSLSIPTSGRTAGELFF. DNA for the CDR3: TGTGCCAGCAGTTTATCCATCCCAACTAGCGGGAGAACGGCCGGGGAGCTGTTTTTT. This chain links TRBV27 with TRBJ2-2; 11 positions agree with TRBD2. In germline, CDR1 is MNHEY, CDR2 SMNVEV (reference sequence). The J segment lost 6 bases and the V segment lost 0 bases, leaving 12 bases of the junction unmatched. The CDR3 consists of 19 residues.

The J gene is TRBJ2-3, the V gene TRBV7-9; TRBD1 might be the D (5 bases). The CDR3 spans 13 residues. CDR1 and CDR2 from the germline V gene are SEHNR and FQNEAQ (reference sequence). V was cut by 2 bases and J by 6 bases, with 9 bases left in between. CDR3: CASSLSKGDTQYF. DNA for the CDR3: TGTGCCAGCAGCTTATCCAAGGGGGATACGCAGTATTTT.

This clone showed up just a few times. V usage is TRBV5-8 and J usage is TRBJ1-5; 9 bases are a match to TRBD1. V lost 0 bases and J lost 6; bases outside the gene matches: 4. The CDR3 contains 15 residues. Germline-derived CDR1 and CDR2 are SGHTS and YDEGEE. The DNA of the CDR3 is TGTGCCAGCAGCTTGGAACAGGGGGCTATTCAGCCCCAGCATTTT. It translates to CASSLEQGAIQPQHF. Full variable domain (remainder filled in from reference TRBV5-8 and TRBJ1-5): EAGVTQSPTHLIKTRGQQATLRCSPISGHTSVYWYQQALGLGLQFLLWYDEGEERNRGNFPPRFSGRQFPNYSSELNVNALELEDSALYLCASSLEQGAIQPQHFGDGTRLSIL.

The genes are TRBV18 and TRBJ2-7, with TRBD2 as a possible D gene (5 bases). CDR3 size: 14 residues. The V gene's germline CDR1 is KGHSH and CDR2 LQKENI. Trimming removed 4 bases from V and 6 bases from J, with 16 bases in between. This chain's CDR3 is CASSHSEAQREQYF. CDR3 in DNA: TGTGCCAGCTCACACTCGGAGGCGCAGCGCGAGCAGTACTTC.

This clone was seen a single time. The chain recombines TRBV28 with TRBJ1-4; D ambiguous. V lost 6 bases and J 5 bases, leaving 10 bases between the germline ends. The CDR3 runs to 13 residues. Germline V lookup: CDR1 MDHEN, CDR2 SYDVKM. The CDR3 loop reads CASRGSLNEKLFF. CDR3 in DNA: TGTGCCAGCAGGGGGTCGCTCAATGAAAAACTGTTTTTT.

The CDR3 is CASSHGRAFGQPQHF. Written as DNA, the CDR3 is TGTGCCAGCAGCCATGGCAGGGCGTTCGGTCAGCCCCAGCATTTT. The chain employs TRBV6-2 or TRBV6-3 and TRBJ1-5; D is perhaps TRBD1 (5 bases). The CDR3 totals 15 residues. Trimming shortened V by 6 bases and J by 6 bases, and 18 bases separated the two germline ends. Germline V CDR1 and CDR2: MNHEY, SVGEGT.

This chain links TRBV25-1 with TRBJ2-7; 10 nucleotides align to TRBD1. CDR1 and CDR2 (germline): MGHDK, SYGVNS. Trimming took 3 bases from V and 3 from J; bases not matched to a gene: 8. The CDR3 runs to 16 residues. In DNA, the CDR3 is TGTGCCAGCAGTGATCCCGGGACAGGGGACGGCTACGAGCAGTACTTC. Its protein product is CASSDPGTGDGYEQYF.

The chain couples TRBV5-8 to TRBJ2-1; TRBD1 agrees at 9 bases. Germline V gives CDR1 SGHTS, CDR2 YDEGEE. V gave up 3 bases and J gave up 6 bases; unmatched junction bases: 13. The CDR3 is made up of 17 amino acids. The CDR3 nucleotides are TGTGCCAGCAGCTACCGACCCGGGACAGGGAAAACCAATGAGCAGTTCTTC. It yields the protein CASSYRPGTGKTNEQFF.

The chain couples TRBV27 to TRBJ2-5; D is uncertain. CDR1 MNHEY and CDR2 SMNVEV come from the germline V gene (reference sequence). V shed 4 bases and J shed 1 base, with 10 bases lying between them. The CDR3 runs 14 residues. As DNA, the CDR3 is TGTGCCAGCAGTTCGCCCGCATTCCAAGAGACCCAGTACTTC. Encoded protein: CASSSPAFQETQYF.

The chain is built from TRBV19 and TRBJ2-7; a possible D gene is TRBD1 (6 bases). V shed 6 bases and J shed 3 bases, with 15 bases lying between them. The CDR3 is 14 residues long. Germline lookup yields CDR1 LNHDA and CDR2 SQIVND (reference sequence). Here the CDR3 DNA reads TGTGCCAGTAGGCGCACGGGACACGGCTACGAGCAGTACTTC. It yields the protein CASRRTGHGYEQYF.

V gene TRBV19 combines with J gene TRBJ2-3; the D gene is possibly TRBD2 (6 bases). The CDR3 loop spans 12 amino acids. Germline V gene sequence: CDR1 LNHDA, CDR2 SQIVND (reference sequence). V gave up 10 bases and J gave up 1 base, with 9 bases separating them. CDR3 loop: CATQRGTDTQYF. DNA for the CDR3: TGTGCCACCCAGCGGGGCACAGATACGCAGTATTTT.

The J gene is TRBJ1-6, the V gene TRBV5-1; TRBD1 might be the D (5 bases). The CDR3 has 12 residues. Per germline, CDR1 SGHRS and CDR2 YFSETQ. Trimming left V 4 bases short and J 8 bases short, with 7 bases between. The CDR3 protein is CASSIGDSPLHF. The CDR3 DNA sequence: TGCGCCAGCAGCATAGGGGATTCACCCCTCCACTTT.

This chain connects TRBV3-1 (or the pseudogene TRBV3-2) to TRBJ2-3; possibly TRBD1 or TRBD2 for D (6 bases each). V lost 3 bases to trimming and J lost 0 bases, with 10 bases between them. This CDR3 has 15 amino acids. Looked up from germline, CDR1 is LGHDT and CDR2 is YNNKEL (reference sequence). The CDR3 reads CASSHSGASTDTQYF. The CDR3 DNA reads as TGTGCCAGCAGCCATTCGGGGGCGAGCACAGATACGCAGTATTTT.

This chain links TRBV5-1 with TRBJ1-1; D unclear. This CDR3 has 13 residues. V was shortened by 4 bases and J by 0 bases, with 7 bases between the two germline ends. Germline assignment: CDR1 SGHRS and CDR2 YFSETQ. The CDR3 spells CASSGQMNTEAFF. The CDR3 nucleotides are TGCGCCAGCAGCGGGCAGATGAACACTGAAGCTTTCTTT. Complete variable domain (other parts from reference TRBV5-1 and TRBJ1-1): KAGVTQTPRYLIKTRGQQVTLSCSPISGHRSVSWYQQTPGQGLQFLFEYFSETQRNKGNFPGRFSGRQFSNSRSEMNVSTLELGDSALYLCASSGQMNTEAFFGQGTRLTVV.

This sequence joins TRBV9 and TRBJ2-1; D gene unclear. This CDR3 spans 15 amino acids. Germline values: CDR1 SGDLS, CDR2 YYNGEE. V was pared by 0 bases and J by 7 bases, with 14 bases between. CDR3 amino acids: CASSVAVGAQNEQFF. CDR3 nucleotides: TGTGCCAGCAGCGTAGCAGTTGGCGCGCAAAATGAGCAGTTCTTC.

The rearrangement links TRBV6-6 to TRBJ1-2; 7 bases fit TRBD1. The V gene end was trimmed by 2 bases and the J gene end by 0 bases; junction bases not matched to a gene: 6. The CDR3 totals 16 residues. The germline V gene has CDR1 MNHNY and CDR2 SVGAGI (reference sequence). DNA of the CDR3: TGTGCCAGCAGTTACAGTAGGACAGGCTCTAACTATGGCTACACCTTC. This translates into CASSYSRTGSNYGYTF.

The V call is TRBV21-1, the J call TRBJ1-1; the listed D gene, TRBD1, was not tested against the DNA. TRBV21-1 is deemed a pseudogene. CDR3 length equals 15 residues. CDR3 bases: TGTGCCAGGGCAGGGGACCTGCCTAGGGGCACTGAAGCTTTCTTT. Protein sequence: CARAGDLPRGTEAFF.

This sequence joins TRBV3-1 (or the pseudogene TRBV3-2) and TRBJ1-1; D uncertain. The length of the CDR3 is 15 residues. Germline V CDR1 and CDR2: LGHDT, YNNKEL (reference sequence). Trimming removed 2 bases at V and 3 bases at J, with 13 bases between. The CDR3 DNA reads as TGTGCCAGCAGCCAATCGCGGGTGGTCGACACTGAAGCTTTCTTT. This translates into CASSQSRVVDTEAFF.

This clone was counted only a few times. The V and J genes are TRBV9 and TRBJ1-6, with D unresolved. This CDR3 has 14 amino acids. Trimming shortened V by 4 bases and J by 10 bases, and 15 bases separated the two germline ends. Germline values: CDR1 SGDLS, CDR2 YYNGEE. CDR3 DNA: TGTGCCAGCAGCCAGCCGGGAACCTTCTCACCCCTCCACTTT. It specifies CASSQPGTFSPLHF.

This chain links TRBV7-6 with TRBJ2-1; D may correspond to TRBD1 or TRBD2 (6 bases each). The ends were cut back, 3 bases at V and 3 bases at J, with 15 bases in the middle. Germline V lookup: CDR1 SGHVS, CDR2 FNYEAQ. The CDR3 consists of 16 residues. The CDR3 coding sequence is TGTGCCAGCAGCTTGGGGGAAGGGGGGTTCTACAATGAGCAGTTCTTC. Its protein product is CASSLGEGGFYNEQFF.

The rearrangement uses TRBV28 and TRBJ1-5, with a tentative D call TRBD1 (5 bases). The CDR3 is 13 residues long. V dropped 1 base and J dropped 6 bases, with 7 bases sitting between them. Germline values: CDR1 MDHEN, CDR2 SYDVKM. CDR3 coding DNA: TGTGCCAGCAGTTTATTAGGGGCTCAGCCCCAGCATTTT. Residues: CASSLLGAQPQHF.

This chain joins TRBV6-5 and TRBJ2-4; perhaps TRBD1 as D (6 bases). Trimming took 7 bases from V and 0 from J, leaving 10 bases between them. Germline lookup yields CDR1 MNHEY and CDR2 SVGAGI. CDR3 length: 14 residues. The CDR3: CASKTGLAKNIQYF. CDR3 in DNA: TGTGCCAGCAAAACAGGGCTAGCCAAAAACATTCAGTACTTC.

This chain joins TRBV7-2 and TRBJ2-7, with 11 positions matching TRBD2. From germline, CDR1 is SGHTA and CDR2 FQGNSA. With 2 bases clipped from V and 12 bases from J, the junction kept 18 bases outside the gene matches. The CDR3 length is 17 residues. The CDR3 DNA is TGTGCCAGCAGCTTATCCTCCCAGAGATTCGTTAGCGGGGGGGTGTACTTC. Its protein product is CASSLSSQRFVSGGVYF.